The 26 T cell receptor beta chains in this list originate from one sample, sequenced in a study of T cell clonality in common variable immunodeficiency (dated by TCRdb to about 2015). Results and caveats for the whole study, not just this receptor: Reportedly, TCRbeta sequences from CVID had fewer deletions and N-nucleotide insertions, and highly modified clones with 13 or more V deletions were absent from CVID.

Libraries were built with the immunoSEQ multiplex PCR assay. TCRdb carries this immuneACCESS record with in-frame sequences only. Its versions omit some clonotypes, under half of them owing to an unresolved V gene in the studies checked, with the rest unexplained. There are around 30,000 clones in this sample, and none of them is a singleton. Together, the top ten hold 3.1% of the sample. The antigens of these receptors remain unknown. Sequenced sample: peripheral blood mononuclear cells. These receptors originate from a human donor with common variable immunodeficiency.

Details on this clone: Read sequence stops 3 residues before the CDR3 end, and the germline J gene provides the missing end. The chain combines TRBV7-2 with TRBJ2-3, with 10 nucleotides matching TRBD2. Germline V gene sequence: CDR1 SGHTA, CDR2 FQGNSA. The ends lost 0 bases at V and 5 bases at J; junction bases unmatched: 8. The CDR3 extends over 17 amino acids. CDR3 DNA, as far as it was read: TGTGCCAGCAGCTTAGCGCTACTAGCGGGGCCGGGAGATACG. Encoded protein: CASSLALLAGPGDT. In full, the CDR3 reads CASSLALLAGPGDTQYF.

This clone was counted many times. Partial CDR3 DNA: TGTGCCAGCAGCTTACAGACAGGGGTGGGGGAAAAA. Translated, it gives CASSLQTGVGEK. The full CDR3 sequence reads CASSLQTGVGEKLFF. This chain joins TRBV7-2 and TRBJ1-4; TRBD1 agrees at 8 bases. The sequenced fragment ends 3 residues before the CDR3 boundary, so the rest is inferred from the germline J gene. The junction had 7 bases not matched to a gene; V was cut back by 2 bases and J by 8 bases. From germline, CDR1 is SGHTA and CDR2 FQGNSA. The CDR3 spans 15 residues.

In the case of this clone: The sequenced fragment ends 3 residues before the CDR3 boundary, so the rest is inferred from the germline J gene. V is TRBV13 and J is TRBJ2-7; 13 nucleotides align to TRBD2. Trimming at V came to 5 bases and at J to 6 bases, leaving 7 bases not matched to a gene. The CDR3 totals 15 residues. CDR1 and CDR2 (germline): PRHDT, FYEKMQ (reference sequence). Partial CDR3 DNA: TGTGCCAGCAGCCTCGGGACTAGCGGGGATGGCGAG. It yields the protein CASSLGTSGDGE. The full CDR3 protein is CASSLGTSGDGEQYF.

This clone was found a few times. The CDR3 goes on 3 residues after the read ends, and that part is filled in from the germline J gene. The chain recombines TRBV7-3 with TRBJ2-3; 10 bases agree with TRBD2. Per germline, CDR1 SGHTA and CDR2 FQGTGA. J was trimmed by 0 bases and V by 5 bases; bases with no gene match: 11. The CDR3 loop spans 18 amino acids. The chain's CDR3 is CASSPMGVAGGSTDTQYF. The CDR3 DNA, read in part, is TGTGCCAGCAGCCCGATGGGGGTAGCGGGGGGCAGCACAGATACG.

Details on this clone: The CDR3 end lies 3 residues beyond the end of the read and is filled in from the germline J gene. The rearrangement joins TRBV10-1 to TRBJ2-1, with unresolved D. Germline-derived CDR1 and CDR2 are WNHNN and SYGVQD (reference sequence). CDR3 length equals 14 residues. V was clipped by 2 bases and J by 9 bases, with 14 bases between them. The CDR3: CASSELPGFGEQFF. The DNA read from the CDR3 is TGCGCCAGCAGTGAGCTCCCGGGTTTCGGTGAG.

The CDR3 reads CASSADTQETQYF. Incomplete CDR3 DNA: TGTGCCAGCAGTGCTGACACGCAAGAGACC. The chain recombines TRBV2 with TRBJ2-5, with D uncertain. The missing CDR3 end, 3 residues past where the read stops, is filled in from the germline J gene. The V end lost 4 bases, the J end lost 2 bases, and 8 bases lay between the germline ends. Germline-derived CDR1 and CDR2 are SNHLY and FYNNEI. The CDR3 consists of 13 residues.

In the case of this clone: The read ends 3 residues shy of where the CDR3 ends; the end is completed using the germline J gene. The chain is built from TRBV7-2 and TRBJ2-1; perhaps TRBD2 as D (5 bases). The CDR3 consists of 14 residues. V gave up 2 bases and J gave up 4 bases, with 9 bases separating them. Per germline, CDR1 SGHTA and CDR2 FQGNSA. CDR3 protein: CASSLYGEYNEQFF. Partial CDR3 DNA: TGTGCCAGCAGCTTATACGGGGAATACAATGAG.

This clone was seen a few times. The read terminates 3 residues before the CDR3 end, so the remaining end is supplied by the germline J gene. The rearrangement joins TRBV30 to TRBJ2-5, with D hard to call. Germline V gene data show CDR1 as GTSNPN and CDR2 as SVGIG (reference sequence). The CDR3 spans 10 residues. V was trimmed by 2 bases and J by 6 bases, leaving 4 bases between them. The sequenced part of the CDR3 DNA is TGTGCCTGGAGTCTAAAGACC. Residues: CAWSLKT. The complete CDR3 protein is CAWSLKTQYF. Full variable domain (missing parts from reference TRBV30 and TRBJ2-5): SQTIHQWPATLVQPVGSPLSLECTVEGTSNPNLYWYRQAAGRGLQLLFYSVGIGQISSEVPQNLSASRPQDRQFILSSKKLLLSDSGFYLCAWSLKTQYFGPGTRLLVL.

This clone showed up just a few times. The read finishes 3 residues shy of the CDR3 end, and the germline J gene is used to complete it. This rearrangement joins TRBV19 to TRBJ2-2, with 10 bases that match TRBD1. The CDR3 loop spans 16 amino acids. Losses at the gene ends were 7 bases for V and 4 bases for J; bases not matched to a gene: 9. From germline, CDR1 is LNHDA and CDR2 SQIVND (reference sequence). Partial CDR3 DNA: TGTGCCAGTAAAGGGGCCGGGACAGGGGCCACCGGGGAG. It codes for CASKGAGTGATGE. The full CDR3 reads CASKGAGTGATGELFF.

This clone appeared a few times. The read gets to within 3 residues of the CDR3 end, and the germline J gene fills in the rest. This chain links TRBV7-9 with TRBJ2-5; D might be TRBD1 (5 bases). CDR1 SEHNR and CDR2 FQNEAQ come from the germline V gene (reference sequence). Trimming stripped 4 bases from V and 7 bases from J, with 19 bases between. This CDR3 contains 15 residues. CDR3 loop: CASSWGGGRVGTQYF. CDR3 bases read: TGTGCCAGCAGCTGGGGCGGCGGTCGTGTCGGGACC.

This clone was observed many times. The DNA ends 3 residues before the CDR3 does, and the rest of the CDR3 is filled in from the germline J gene. The J gene is TRBJ2-3, the V gene TRBV10-3, with 14 bases matching TRBD2. This CDR3 has 16 amino acids. Germline CDR1 is ENHRY and CDR2 is SYGVKD. The CDR3 region is CAMSGGLAGVTDTQYF. The sequenced CDR3 bases are TGTGCTATGAGTGGGGGACTAGCGGGGGTTACAGATACG.

In its sample, this clone was seen a few times. The read is 3 residues too short to cover the CDR3 end, so that end is filled in from the germline J gene. The chain employs TRBV18 and TRBJ2-5; D might be TRBD1 (6 bases). The CDR3 covers 14 residues. The germline gives CDR1 KGHSH, CDR2 LQKENI. The ends were cut back, 6 bases at V and 3 bases at J, with 14 bases in the middle. Here the CDR3 reads CASSVQGLKETQYF. The DNA read from the CDR3 is TGTGCCAGCTCGGTACAGGGTTTGAAAGAGACC.

About this clone: The read gets to within 3 residues of the CDR3 end, and the germline J gene fills in the rest. This chain connects TRBV5-1 to TRBJ2-1, with 8 bases matching TRBD2. With V trimmed by 1 base and J by 1 base, 4 bases remained unmatched. The germline CDR1 and CDR2 sequences are SGHRS and YFSETQ. The CDR3 loop spans 16 amino acids. The CDR3 sequence: CASSLPSGGSYNEQFF. The covered CDR3 bases are TGCGCCAGCAGCTTGCCGAGCGGGGGTTCCTACAATGAG.

This clone was observed a handful of times. The read ends 3 residues early relative to the CDR3; the germline J gene fills the gap. V and J are TRBV19 and TRBJ2-5, with a tentative D call TRBD1 (5 bases). With 7 bases removed from V and 4 bases from J, the gap between germline ends came to 22 bases. Germline V gene sequence: CDR1 LNHDA, CDR2 SQIVND (reference sequence). The CDR3 contains 16 residues. The sequenced part of the CDR3 DNA is TGTGCCAGTACCCCTAGAGGAGCTTTTCAGGGAGAGACC. Translating gives CASTPRGAFQGET. The CDR3 reads in full as CASTPRGAFQGETQYF.

This clone was seen a handful of times. The CDR3 extends 3 residues past the end of the read, so its final part is completed from the germline J gene. V and J are TRBV5-1 and TRBJ2-1; TRBD2 matches 13 bases. J lost 0 bases, V lost 0 bases, and 0 bases had no gene match. The germline V gene has CDR1 SGHRS and CDR2 YFSETQ. The CDR3 length is 17 residues. The CDR3 region is CASSLGTSGGSYNEQFF. Incomplete CDR3 DNA: TGCGCCAGCAGCTTGGGGACTAGCGGGGGCTCCTACAATGAG.

Partial CDR3 DNA: TGTGCCACCCGACAGGGCGGCAATTCACCC. This codes for CATRQGGNSP. The entire CDR3 sequence reads CATRQGGNSPLHF. The chain joins TRBV7-9 to TRBJ1-6, with 7 nucleotides matching TRBD1. Read coverage stops 3 residues before the CDR3 terminus; the germline J gene supplies the remainder. This CDR3 spans 13 amino acids. With 10 bases clipped from V and 7 bases from J, the junction kept 7 bases outside the gene matches. Germline CDR1 reads SEHNR; CDR2 reads FQNEAQ (reference sequence).

Concerning this clone: The CDR3 end is not reached by the read, which stops 3 residues before it; the germline J gene fills it in. This rearrangement joins TRBV19 to TRBJ1-1, with a possible D match to TRBD1 (5 bases). Germline V gives CDR1 LNHDA, CDR2 SQIVND (reference sequence). V was clipped by 5 bases and J by 4 bases, with 14 bases between them. The CDR3 runs to 14 residues. This CDR3 is CASSAGQLGTEAFF. CDR3 DNA (partial): TGTGCCAGTAGTGCGGGGCAACTAGGCACTGAA.

Concerning this clone itself: It is unclear where the CDR3 begins or ends on the DNA, so no DNA is shown, and the CDR3 is as TCRdb lists it. CDR3 sequence: CASTSDRETHQPQHF. The chain combines TRBV19 with TRBJ1-5; the table names TRBD1, a call not compared with the DNA. The CDR3 spans 15 amino acids, including both terminal residues. CDR1 is LNHDA and CDR2 is SQIVND in the germline V gene (reference sequence).

With respect to this clone: The CDR3 end falls 3 residues outside the read, so it is completed with the germline J gene. V usage is TRBV20-1 and J usage is TRBJ2-7; 7 bases match TRBD2. This CDR3 region has 13 residues. Germline values: CDR1 DFQATT, CDR2 SNEGSKA (reference sequence). The junction had 7 bases not matched to a gene; V was cut back by 5 bases and J by 3 bases. Incomplete CDR3 DNA: TGCAGTGCTCCTATCGGGGGGAGCTACGAG. Its protein is CSAPIGGSYE. The complete CDR3 reads CSAPIGGSYEQYF.

Note on this clone: The observed sequence ends 3 residues before the CDR3 terminus, with the missing tail filled in from the germline J gene. This chain connects TRBV18 to TRBJ1-1; no clear D gene. Germline V gives CDR1 KGHSH, CDR2 LQKENI. V was trimmed by 3 bases and J by 6 bases, leaving 11 bases between them. The CDR3 sequence is 13 residues long. The CDR3 here is CASSPLGGSEAFF. The sequenced CDR3 bases are TGTGCCAGCTCACCCCTAGGCGGCTCTGAA.

Comments on this clone: The read comes to an end 3 residues before the CDR3 does, leaving the germline J gene to fill in the end. The rearrangement uses TRBV5-1 and TRBJ2-2, with D tentatively TRBD2 (7 bases). CDR3 length: 16 residues. Between the trimmed V and J ends, which lost 0 bases and 5 bases, there was a span of 14 bases. Germline V gene lookup returns CDR1 SGHRS and CDR2 YFSETQ. The CDR3 reads CASSLATQGGTGELFF. The CDR3 DNA, read in part, is TGCGCCAGCAGCTTGGCCACACAGGGAGGGACCGGGGAG.

This clone was counted between two and nine times. The junction differs from germline at one of its ends, possibly a read error. The CDR3 is cut off 3 residues early in the read; its end comes from the germline J gene. The chain couples TRBV7-6 to TRBJ2-5; 13 bases match TRBD2. CDR1 and CDR2 (germline): SGHVS, FNYEAQ. The CDR3 is made up of 16 amino acids. The chain's CDR3 is CAGSCGGTSGAETQYF. The CDR3 bases that were read are TGTGCCGGCAGCTGCGGGGGGACTAGCGGGGCGGAGACC.

Ten or more counts support this clone. The read terminates 3 residues ahead of where the CDR3 ends, so the germline J gene completes it. V usage is TRBV11-3 and J usage is TRBJ2-3, with 8 bases matching TRBD1. The germline V gene has CDR1 SGHNT and CDR2 YENEEA. The CDR3 consists of 13 residues. V was clipped by 8 bases and J by 4 bases; unmatched bases: 5. The CDR3 here is CASSQGQADTQYF. Incomplete CDR3 DNA: TGTGCCAGCTCACAGGGACAGGCAGATACG.

This clone appeared many times. The CDR3 extends 3 residues past the end of the read, so its final part is completed from the germline J gene. Additional DNA sequences in this sample encode the identical CDR3. The rearrangement links TRBV6-2 or TRBV6-3 to TRBJ1-1; TRBD1 agrees at 7 bases. The CDR3 extends over 13 amino acids. Germline lookup yields CDR1 MNHEY and CDR2 SVGEGT. J gave up 4 bases and V 7 bases, and 6 bases lay outside the gene matches. CDR3 sequence: CASTNRGGTEAFF. The sequenced part of the CDR3 DNA is TGTGCCAGCACCAACAGGGGAGGCACTGAA.

Note on this clone: The observed sequence ends 3 residues before the CDR3 terminus, with the missing tail filled in from the germline J gene. The rearrangement links TRBV19 to TRBJ1-5, with 10 bases that match TRBD1. V gave up 3 bases and J gave up 6 bases; unmatched junction bases: 17. Germline lookup yields CDR1 LNHDA and CDR2 SQIVND (reference sequence). The CDR3 is 19 amino acids. The CDR3 sequence is CASSIRPRAGTGAIQPQHF. Partial CDR3 DNA: TGTGCCAGTAGTATCCGCCCGCGGGCCGGGACAGGGGCGATTCAGCCC. The variable domain in full, with the rest retrieved from reference TRBV19 and TRBJ1-5, is DGGITQSPKYLFRKEGQNVTLSCEQNLNHDAMYWYRQDPGQGLRLIYYSQIVNDFQKGDIAEGYSVSREKKESFPLTVTSAQKNPTAFYLCASSIRPRAGTGAIQPQHFGDGTRLSIL.

This clone has a count of ten or more. The CDR3 goes on 3 residues after the read ends, and that part is filled in from the germline J gene. The chain links TRBV4-2 to TRBJ2-5; D might be TRBD2 (7 bases). The CDR3 consists of 15 residues. The germline V gene has CDR1 LGHNA and CDR2 YNFKEQ. V gave up 0 bases and J gave up 4 bases, with 12 bases separating them. This CDR3 reads CASSQDQGRAETQYF. The CDR3 DNA, read in part, is TGTGCCAGCAGCCAAGATCAGGGGAGGGCAGAGACC.